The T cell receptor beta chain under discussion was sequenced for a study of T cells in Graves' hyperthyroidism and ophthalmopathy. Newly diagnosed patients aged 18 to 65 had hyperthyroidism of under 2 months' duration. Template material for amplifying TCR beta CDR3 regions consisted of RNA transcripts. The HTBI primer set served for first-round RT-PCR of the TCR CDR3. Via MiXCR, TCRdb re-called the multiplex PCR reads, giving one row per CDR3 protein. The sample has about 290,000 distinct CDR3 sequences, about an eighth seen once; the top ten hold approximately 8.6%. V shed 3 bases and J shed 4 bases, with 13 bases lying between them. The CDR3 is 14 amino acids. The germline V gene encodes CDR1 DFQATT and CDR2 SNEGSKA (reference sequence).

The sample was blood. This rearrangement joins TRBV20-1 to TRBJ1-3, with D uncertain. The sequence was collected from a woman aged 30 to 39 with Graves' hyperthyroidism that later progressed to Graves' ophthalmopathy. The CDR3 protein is CSARSTASGNTIYF. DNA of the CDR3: TGCAGTGCTAGGTCGACGGCTTCGGGAAACACCATATATTTT.